This TCR beta chain stems from a study of blood T cell repertoires in COVID-19. Turning to the study itself: Samples taken during acute and convalescent COVID-19 were collected in the United States, Italy and Spain.

Germline V gives CDR1 SGHRS, CDR2 YFSETQ. This CDR3 has 15 amino acids. Trimming removed 1 base at V and 1 base at J, with 11 bases between. TCRdb keeps only in-frame clones here, not all; method: immunoSEQ multiplex PCR. Among over 65,000 clones listed, about 81% were seen once. The sequenced material came from peripheral blood. The V and J genes are TRBV5-1 and TRBJ1-2; perhaps TRBD1 as D (5 bases). The sequence derives from a human donor in a cohort sampled during active COVID-19. The CDR3 sequence: CASSLIVGLNYGYTF. The CDR3 DNA reads TGCGCCAGCAGCTTGATTGTGGGGCTTAACTATGGCTACACCTTC.